The next 23 T cell receptor beta chains were all read from a single sample in a study of response to subunit inactivated influenza vaccine. MiXCR, run by TCRdb on the RT-PCR reads, gives a single entry per CDR3 protein. Of fewer than 800,000 distinct CDR3 sequences listed, less than 20% are singletons. The source material was PBMCs from blood, sampled 11 to 12 days after vaccination. All receptors derive from a man aged 50 or older who received an inactivated influenza vaccine.

The chain links TRBV11-2 to TRBJ2-3; D ambiguous. V was clipped by 3 bases and J by 4 bases, with 8 bases between them. The V gene's germline CDR1 is SGHAT and CDR2 FQNNGV. CDR3 length equals 13 residues. The CDR3 DNA reads as TGTGCCAGCAGCTTCGTGATTGCAGATACGCAGTATTTT. Encoded protein: CASSFVIADTQYF.

The rearrangement joins TRBV2 to TRBJ1-1; unclear D gene. Germline V gene lookup returns CDR1 SNHLY and CDR2 FYNNEI. This CDR3 comprises 13 residues. The V gene lost 7 bases and the J gene lost 1 base, with 10 bases spanning the gap. CDR3 in amino acids: CASNNGQNTEAFF. The CDR3 region has the DNA TGTGCCAGCAACAACGGTCAGAACACTGAAGCTTTCTTT.

This chain uses TRBV12-3 or TRBV12-4 with TRBJ2-5; tentatively, D is TRBD1 or TRBD2 (6 bases each). Trimming shortened V by 2 bases and J by 4 bases, and 11 bases separated the two germline ends. CDR3 length: 14 residues. DNA for the CDR3: TGTGCCAGCAGTTTATCGGGGGCCTCAGAGACCCAGTACTTC. Translated, it gives CASSLSGASETQYF.

This clonotype showed up just a few times. The chain couples TRBV5-1 to TRBJ1-5, with TRBD1 matching over 9 bases. After removal of 3 bases from V and 8 bases from J, the junction contained 6 bases not matched to a gene. The V gene's germline CDR1 is SGHRS and CDR2 YFSETQ. This CDR3 comprises 14 residues. CDR3 sequence: CASSSGTGREPQHF. As DNA, the CDR3 is TGCGCCAGCAGCTCGGGGACAGGGAGGGAGCCCCAGCATTTT.

V and J are TRBV7-8 and TRBJ1-1, with 10 bases fitting TRBD1. The CDR3 totals 17 residues. With V trimmed by 5 bases and J by 4 bases, 13 bases remained unmatched. CDR1 and CDR2 (germline): SGHVS, FQNEAQ. Here the CDR3 DNA reads TGTGCCAGCAGCCCCCCCCGAGGGGACAGGGGAGGCACTGAAGCTTTCTTT. Residues: CASSPPRGDRGGTEAFF.

This clonotype was counted ten times or more. The V call is TRBV28, the J call TRBJ2-7; tentative D call: TRBD2 (6 bases). The CDR3 consists of 13 residues. The V gene lost 5 bases and the J gene lost 0 bases, with 8 bases spanning the gap. Germline V gene sequence: CDR1 MDHEN, CDR2 SYDVKM. Written as DNA, the CDR3 is TGTGCCAGCAGTCGGGGGAGCTCCTACGAGCAGTACTTC. It yields the protein CASSRGSSYEQYF. Combining the CDR3 with reference TRBV28 and TRBJ2-7 gives the whole variable domain DVKVTQSSRYLVKRTGEKVFLECVQDMDHENMFWYRQDPGLGLRLIYFSYDVKMKEKGDIPEGYSVSREKKERFSLILESASTNQTSMYLCASSRGSSYEQYFGPGTRLTVT.

The rearrangement joins TRBV27 to TRBJ2-7; D gene ambiguous. Per germline, CDR1 MNHEY and CDR2 SMNVEV (reference sequence). The ends were cut back, 4 bases at V and 2 bases at J, with 15 bases in the middle. The CDR3 spans 15 residues. This CDR3 is CASSSLDTFTYEQYF. CDR3 sequence (DNA): TGTGCCAGCAGTTCTCTAGACACATTCACCTACGAGCAGTACTTC.

The table lists this clonotype with a few counts. The V call is TRBV29-1, the J call TRBJ2-7, with no clear D. V was shortened by 0 bases and J by 2 bases, with 11 bases between the two germline ends. CDR1 and CDR2 from the germline V gene are SQVTM and ANQGSEA. CDR3 length: 14 residues. The CDR3 DNA reads as TGCAGCGTTGAAGATCGCGTCTCTCCCTACGAGCAGTACTTC. This codes for CSVEDRVSPYEQYF.

The rearrangement joins TRBV5-4 to TRBJ1-1, with TRBD1 matching over 11 bases. Germline CDR1 and CDR2: SGHNT and YYREEE (reference sequence). With 5 bases clipped from V and 3 bases from J, the junction kept 6 bases outside the gene matches. This CDR3 has 15 amino acids. CDR3 region: CASRTRDRGDTEAFF. CDR3 sequence (DNA): TGTGCCAGCAGAACCCGGGACAGGGGGGACACTGAAGCTTTCTTT.

The V gene is TRBV4-2, the J gene TRBJ2-2; the D gene is possibly TRBD2 (5 bases). Germline V gives CDR1 LGHNA, CDR2 YNFKEQ. CDR3 length: 16 amino acids. V dropped 4 bases and J dropped 5 bases, with 17 bases sitting between them. The CDR3 region is CASSPDMGSGTGELFF. For the CDR3, the DNA is TGTGCCAGCAGCCCAGACATGGGCAGCGGAACCGGGGAGCTGTTTTTT.

This clonotype came up many times. This chain uses TRBV7-9 with TRBJ1-2, with a tentative D call TRBD1 (6 bases). This CDR3 comprises 13 residues. V shed 5 bases and J shed 4 bases, with 11 bases lying between them. From germline, CDR1 is SEHNR and CDR2 FQNEAQ (reference sequence). CDR3 DNA sequence: TGTGCCAGCAGCGTAACAGGGCCCTATGGCTACACCTTC. It yields the protein CASSVTGPYGYTF. The full variable domain, its missing parts supplied by reference TRBV7-9 and TRBJ1-2, is DTGVSQNPRHKITKRGQNVTFRCDPISEHNRLYWYRQTLGQGPEFLTYFQNEAQLEKSRLLSDRFSAERPKGSFSTLEIQRTEQGDSAMYLCASSVTGPYGYTFGSGTRLTVV.

In this sample, this clonotype turned up many times. V usage is TRBV5-1 and J usage is TRBJ2-3; 11 bases line up with TRBD2. This CDR3 has 17 residues. Losses at the gene ends were 4 bases for V and 5 bases for J; bases not matched to a gene: 12. The germline CDR1 and CDR2 sequences are SGHRS and YFSETQ. The CDR3 nucleotides are TGCGCCAGCAGCGGGGGTTCAGGGACTAGCGGTATAGATACGCAGTATTTT. Protein: CASSGGSGTSGIDTQYF.

The gene calls are TRBV11-2 and TRBJ2-1; TRBD2 agrees at 9 bases. V lost 5 bases to trimming and J lost 4 bases; unmatched junction nucleotides: 12. The germline V gene encodes CDR1 SGHAT and CDR2 FQNNGV. This CDR3 spans 17 amino acids. CDR3 sequence: CASSLPGASGIYNEQFF. CDR3 nucleotide sequence: TGTGCCAGCAGCCTTCCAGGGGCTAGCGGGATATACAATGAGCAGTTCTTC.

The V and J genes are TRBV5-1 and TRBJ2-2; 7 positions match TRBD1. There are 15 residues in the CDR3. J lost 4 bases, V lost 4 bases, and 7 bases had no gene match. Germline-derived CDR1 and CDR2 are SGHRS and YFSETQ. The chain's CDR3 is CASSRDSLLTGELFF. CDR3 coding DNA: TGCGCCAGCAGCCGGGACAGTCTCCTCACCGGGGAGCTGTTTTTT.

The chain joins TRBV4-1 to TRBJ2-7; D unclear. V gave up 0 bases and J gave up 0 bases, with 12 bases separating them. Germline CDR1 and CDR2: MGHRA and YSYEKL. This CDR3 region has 16 residues. CDR3: CASSQDRQTASYEQYF. The CDR3 DNA is TGCGCCAGCAGCCAAGATAGGCAGACGGCCTCCTACGAGCAGTACTTC.

In this sample, this clonotype turned up many times. The V gene is TRBV29-1, the J gene TRBJ2-1, with D perhaps matching TRBD2 (5 bases). Germline V gives CDR1 SQVTM, CDR2 ANQGSEA. Trimming removed 1 base from V and 0 bases from J, with 10 bases in between. This CDR3 is built from 15 residues. CDR3 nucleotide sequence: TGCAGCGTTGAAGGGACTGGGAGCTCCTACAATGAGCAGTTCTTC. It encodes CSVEGTGSSYNEQFF.

This clonotype came up a few times. This sequence joins TRBV5-6 and TRBJ2-5; 13 nucleotides match TRBD2. CDR3 length: 17 amino acids. The germline V gene has CDR1 SGHDT and CDR2 YYEEEE. Trimming removed 7 bases from V and 3 bases from J; junction bases left unmatched: 12. The CDR3 region is CASERTSGRGPEETQYF. CDR3 bases: TGTGCCAGCGAAAGGACTAGCGGGAGAGGGCCAGAAGAGACCCAGTACTTC.

The rearrangement links TRBV10-1 to TRBJ2-3; possible D gene TRBD2, 6 bases. Trimming shortened V by 0 bases and J by 1 base, and 11 bases separated the two germline ends. Germline V gives CDR1 WNHNN, CDR2 SYGVQD (reference sequence). CDR3 length equals 16 residues. Here the CDR3 reads CASSESTASGTDTQYF. The CDR3 bases are TGCGCCAGCAGTGAGTCGACCGCTAGCGGCACAGATACGCAGTATTTT.

This clonotype was recorded at least ten times. The chain is built from TRBV28 and TRBJ1-1; a possible D gene is TRBD1 (5 bases). Trimming took 2 bases from V and 4 from J, leaving 14 bases between them. The CDR3 covers 15 residues. From germline, CDR1 is MDHEN and CDR2 SYDVKM. CDR3 sequence reads: CASSLGRGSGTEAFF. CDR3 coding DNA: TGTGCCAGCAGTTTAGGTAGGGGTTCGGGCACTGAAGCTTTCTTT.

This clonotype was picked up a small number of times. The rearrangement links TRBV20-1 to TRBJ2-7; tentative D call: TRBD2 (6 bases). The CDR3 is made up of 14 amino acids. Trimming removed 5 bases from V and 2 bases from J, with 16 bases in between. Germline CDR1 is DFQATT and CDR2 is SNEGSKA (reference sequence). The CDR3 loop reads CSAGGKGTAYEQYF. The CDR3 bases are TGCAGTGCTGGGGGGAAGGGTACAGCCTACGAGCAGTACTTC.

The V gene is TRBV2, the J gene TRBJ2-3, with D maybe TRBD1 (5 bases). The CDR3 sequence is 15 residues long. Trimming cost V 6 bases and J 4 bases, with 17 bases left between them. Germline values: CDR1 SNHLY, CDR2 FYNNEI. As DNA, the CDR3 is TGTGCCAGCAGCCGACGGGCAGGGCTCGCAGATACGCAGTATTTT. It translates to CASSRRAGLADTQYF.

This clonotype was detected only a few times. The chain joins TRBV27 to TRBJ1-5; D not certain. V shed 5 bases and J shed 4 bases, with 9 bases lying between them. CDR1 and CDR2 (germline): MNHEY, SMNVEV (reference sequence). The CDR3 runs 13 residues. For the CDR3, the DNA is TGTGCCAGCAGTCAGTTTCCAAATCAGCCCCAGCATTTT. This gives the protein CASSQFPNQPQHF.

The chain joins TRBV10-3 to TRBJ2-3; D is possibly TRBD2 (6 bases). The CDR3 is 15 amino acids. The V gene lost 4 bases and the J gene lost 4 bases, with 15 bases spanning the gap. Germline-derived CDR1 and CDR2 are ENHRY and SYGVKD. CDR3 sequence reads: CAISGPGLPADTQYF. CDR3 DNA sequence: TGTGCCATCAGTGGACCGGGACTCCCAGCAGATACGCAGTATTTT.